This T cell receptor beta chain was captured in a study of blood T cell repertoires in COVID-19 (TCRdb year 2020). Background on the whole study: Collaborator samples came from the United States, Italy and Spain and covered acute and convalescent phases of COVID-19. The material from the prospective study consisted of cDNA or gDNA derived from T cells, B-cell-depleted T cells, or PBMCs. Samples were obtained from the ongoing ImmuneRACE study (first 160 participants) and from 1,254 subjects provided by 6 global collaborators. Where available, HLA class I and class II types were taken from metadata supplied by the sample provider and were not determined by assay-based typing. The repertoires were released in a freely available public database meant as a resource for research on the immune response to SARS-CoV-2. Nearly every sample came with metadata listing a de-identified subject ID, COVID-19 status, age in years and sex. Subjects who had been exposed to COVID-19, were actively infected with it, or had recovered from it provided the deeply sampled blood TCRbeta repertoires that made up the dataset. Study-wide conclusions, independent of this receptor: The quantity of clinical and demographic metadata differed by source and by participant and was supplied without curation.

Including the terminal cysteine and phenylalanine, the CDR3 comprises 15 residues. Solely the CDR3 DNA is kept, with 45 bases framed from the first base. After removal of 3 bases from V and 0 bases from J, the junction retains 4 bases not matched to a gene. The germline V gene provides CDR1 KGHSH and CDR2 LQKENI. One collaborating source in Seattle enrolled patients while the patients were actively infected and followed the patients over time throughout the course of disease. Whole blood was collected in K2EDTA tubes by collaborating institutions according to the institutions' own protocols. For TCRbeta analysis, collaborators shipped samples as frozen whole blood, isolated PBMCs, or DNA extracted from either of those sample types. TCRbeta CDR3 regions were amplified from genomic DNA by means of the immunoSEQ Assay, a bias-controlled multiplex PCR. Concerning the study's data processing: Nucleated cell counts per sample were estimated from amplification of reference gene primers within the assay. To quantify the absolute abundance of each unique TCRbeta CDR3 rearrangement, sequence reads were collapsed and filtered. For each sample, productive Simpson clonality was calculated as the square root of Simpson's diversity index over productive rearrangements. What TCRdb holds here is the immuneACCESS table cut down to in-frame rearrangements. Part of the clones is not present; checked against another copy, under half of the missing clones reflect an unresolved V gene, and the others are unexplained. That table furnishes V, J and clone size, whereas the DNA furnished D and trimming. For this sample there are 250,000 to 400,000 clones; 75% to 90% appear just once. The top ten clonotypes cover roughly 2.9% of the sample.

A note on this clone: Its antigen is currently not known. Per-base qualities were not stored, and no clone one base away is much larger.

The sequence came from a woman aged 25 to 45 with COVID-19, enrolled during active disease. This sequence uses TRBV18 and TRBJ2-7, with 8 central nucleotides matching TRBD1. The sequencing input was peripheral blood. The CDR3 region: CASSPIQGASYEQYF. DNA sequence: TGTGCCAGCTCACCGATCCAGGGGGCCTCCTACGAGCAGTACTTC.